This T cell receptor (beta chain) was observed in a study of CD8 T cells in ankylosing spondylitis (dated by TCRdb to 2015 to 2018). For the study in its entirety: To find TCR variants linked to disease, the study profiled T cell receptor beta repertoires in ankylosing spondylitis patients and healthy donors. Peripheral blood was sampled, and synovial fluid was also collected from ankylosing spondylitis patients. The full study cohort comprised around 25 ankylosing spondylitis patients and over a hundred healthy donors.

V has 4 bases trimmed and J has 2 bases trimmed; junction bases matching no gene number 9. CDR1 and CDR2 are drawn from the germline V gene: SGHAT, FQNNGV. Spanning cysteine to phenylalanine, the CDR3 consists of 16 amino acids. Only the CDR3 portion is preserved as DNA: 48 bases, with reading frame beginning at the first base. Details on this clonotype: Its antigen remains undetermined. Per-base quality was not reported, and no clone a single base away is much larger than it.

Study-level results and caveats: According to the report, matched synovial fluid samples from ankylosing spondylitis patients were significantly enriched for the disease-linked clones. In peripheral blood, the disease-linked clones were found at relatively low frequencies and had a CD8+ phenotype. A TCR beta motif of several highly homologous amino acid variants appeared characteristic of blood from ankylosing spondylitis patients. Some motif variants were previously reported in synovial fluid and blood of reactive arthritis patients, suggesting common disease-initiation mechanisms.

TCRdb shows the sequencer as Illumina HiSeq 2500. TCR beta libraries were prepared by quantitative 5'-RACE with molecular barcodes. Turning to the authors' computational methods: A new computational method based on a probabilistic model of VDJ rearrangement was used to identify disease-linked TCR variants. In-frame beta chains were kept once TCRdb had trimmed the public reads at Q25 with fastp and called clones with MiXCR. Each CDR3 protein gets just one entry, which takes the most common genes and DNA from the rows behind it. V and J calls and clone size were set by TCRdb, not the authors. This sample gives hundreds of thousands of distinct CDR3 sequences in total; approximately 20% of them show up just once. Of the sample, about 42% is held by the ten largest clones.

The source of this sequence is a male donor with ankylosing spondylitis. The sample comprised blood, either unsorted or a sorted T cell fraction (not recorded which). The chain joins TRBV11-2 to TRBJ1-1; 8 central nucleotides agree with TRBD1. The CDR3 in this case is CASSWSGTGENTEAFF. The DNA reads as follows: TGTGCCAGCAGCTGGTCCGGGACAGGTGAAAACACTGAAGCTTTCTTT.